Listed below are T cell receptor beta chains from one sample, sequenced in a study of brain metastases from non-small cell lung cancer. Measured with immunoSEQ multiplex PCR; TCRdb has only the in-frame clones, and not every one. The sample shows several thousand clones, roughly 79% of them seen only once. The sequenced material came from primary lung tumor tissue. All receptors derive from a donor over 35 with non-small cell lung cancer. Each CDR3 is given with its conserved first and last residue. Each record gives: V gene, clone size, D gene, CDR3 length, J gene, CDR3 DNA, CDR3 protein. A D gene is named only where the DNA matches it firmly. Expanded clones are given a class, and other clones once, few, many or no size at all.

v_call: TRBV25-1; clone_size: .; d_call: TRBD1; cdr3_length: 14; j_call: TRBJ1-5; cdr3_nt: TGTGCCAGCAGTGCGACAGGGTCCTCTCAGCCCCAGCATTTT; cdr3_aa: CASSATGSSQPQHF
v_call: TRBV28; clone_size: .; d_call: .; cdr3_length: 14; j_call: TRBJ2-5; cdr3_nt: TGTGCCAGCTCCTTGGGGCTATTCCAAGAGACCCAGTACTTC; cdr3_aa: CASSLGLFQETQYF
v_call: TRBV30; clone_size: .; d_call: .; cdr3_length: 18; j_call: TRBJ1-3; cdr3_nt: TGTGCCTGGAGTGTAACGGGGGCAGGGTTGAACTCTGGAAACACCATATATTTT; cdr3_aa: CAWSVTGAGLNSGNTIYF
v_call: TRBV10-2; clone_size: .; d_call: .; cdr3_length: 14; j_call: TRBJ2-2; cdr3_nt: TGCGCCAGCAGTCCCTTATCGACCCACGGGGAGCTGTTTTTT; cdr3_aa: CASSPLSTHGELFF
v_call: TRBV6-2/TRBV6-3; clone_size: few; d_call: .; cdr3_length: 16; j_call: TRBJ2-4; cdr3_nt: TGTGCCAGCAGTTACTCTGACGGCCTAGCCAAAAACATTCAGTACTTC; cdr3_aa: CASSYSDGLAKNIQYF
v_call: TRBV2; clone_size: .; d_call: .; cdr3_length: 14; j_call: TRBJ1-3; cdr3_nt: TGTGCCAGCAGTGTGGGCGGTTCTGGAAACACCATATATTTT; cdr3_aa: CASSVGGSGNTIYF
v_call: TRBV6-2/TRBV6-3; clone_size: .; d_call: .; cdr3_length: 16; j_call: TRBJ1-3; cdr3_nt: TGTGCCAGCAGTTACGTCGCCAGCTCCTCTGGAAACACCATATATTTT; cdr3_aa: CASSYVASSSGNTIYF
v_call: TRBV18; clone_size: few; d_call: .; cdr3_length: 15; j_call: TRBJ2-3; cdr3_nt: TGTGCCAGCTCAAGAGGGACGGATGGCACAGATACGCAGTATTTT; cdr3_aa: CASSRGTDGTDTQYF
v_call: TRBV6-1; clone_size: few; d_call: .; cdr3_length: 13; j_call: TRBJ1-1; cdr3_nt: TGTGCCAGCAGTGAAGTGGGCGGCTTTGAAGCTTTCTTT; cdr3_aa: CASSEVGGFEAFF
v_call: TRBV5-1; clone_size: few; d_call: .; cdr3_length: 14; j_call: TRBJ2-7; cdr3_nt: TGCGCCAGCAGCTTGGTGGCCGACGGCTACGAGCAGTACTTC; cdr3_aa: CASSLVADGYEQYF
v_call: TRBV25-1; clone_size: .; d_call: .; cdr3_length: 11; j_call: TRBJ2-2; cdr3_nt: TGTGCCAGCAGCGCAGGCGGGGAGCTGTTTTTT; cdr3_aa: CASSAGGELFF
v_call: TRBV18; clone_size: .; d_call: TRBD1; cdr3_length: 15; j_call: TRBJ1-6; cdr3_nt: TGTGCCAGCTCACCACGCCAGGGGGACAATTCACCCCTCCACTTT; cdr3_aa: CASSPRQGDNSPLHF
v_call: TRBV11-2; clone_size: .; d_call: TRBD1; cdr3_length: 18; j_call: TRBJ1-3; cdr3_nt: TGTGCCAGCAGCCTAAGGGGAAGGGGGCACAGCTCTGGAAACACCATATATTTT; cdr3_aa: CASSLRGRGHSSGNTIYF
v_call: TRBV6-5; clone_size: .; d_call: .; cdr3_length: 13; j_call: TRBJ1-1; cdr3_nt: TGTGCCAGCAGTTACTCAGGGCAGAATGAAGCTTTCTTT; cdr3_aa: CASSYSGQNEAFF
v_call: TRBV6-5; clone_size: .; d_call: .; cdr3_length: 16; j_call: TRBJ1-6; cdr3_nt: TGTGCCAGCAGTTGGTCACAGGCCCTGGGGAATTCACCCCTCCACTTT; cdr3_aa: CASSWSQALGNSPLHF
v_call: TRBV3-1/TRBV3-2; clone_size: .; d_call: .; cdr3_length: 13; j_call: TRBJ2-5; cdr3_nt: TGTGCCAGCAGCCAAAACACCGCGGGGACCCAGTACTTC; cdr3_aa: CASSQNTAGTQYF
v_call: TRBV7-8; clone_size: .; d_call: .; cdr3_length: 15; j_call: TRBJ1-5; cdr3_nt: TGTGCCAGCAGTCCCCTGGGGGTCGGCAATCAGCCCCAGCATTTT; cdr3_aa: CASSPLGVGNQPQHF
v_call: TRBV28; clone_size: .; d_call: TRBD1; cdr3_length: 14; j_call: TRBJ1-5; cdr3_nt: TGTGCCAGCAGAAAGGACAGGGATGGTCAGCCCCAGCATTTT; cdr3_aa: CASRKDRDGQPQHF
v_call: TRBV6-5; clone_size: .; d_call: .; cdr3_length: 13; j_call: TRBJ2-5; cdr3_nt: TGTGCCAGCAGCCCGCGCCAGGGGCTTTCCCAGTACTTC; cdr3_aa: CASSPRQGLSQYF
v_call: TRBV9; clone_size: .; d_call: .; cdr3_length: 19; j_call: TRBJ2-3; cdr3_nt: TGTGCCAGCAGCCCCCTAACGGGTCGGGGTTTTCCTAGCACAGATACGCAGTATTTT; cdr3_aa: CASSPLTGRGFPSTDTQYF
v_call: TRBV28; clone_size: .; d_call: .; cdr3_length: 11; j_call: TRBJ1-1; cdr3_nt: TGTGCCAGCAGTTTTATGTTCGAAGCTTTCTTT; cdr3_aa: CASSFMFEAFF
v_call: TRBV7-6; clone_size: once; d_call: .; cdr3_length: 15; j_call: TRBJ2-7; cdr3_nt: TGTGCCAGCAGCTCTGCAACAGGCCCCTTCTACGAGCAGTACTTC; cdr3_aa: CASSSATGPFYEQYF
v_call: TRBV7-3; clone_size: .; d_call: .; cdr3_length: 11; j_call: TRBJ2-3; cdr3_nt: TGTGCCAGCAGCTCCACAGATACGCAGTATTTT; cdr3_aa: CASSSTDTQYF
v_call: TRBV3-1/TRBV3-2; clone_size: .; d_call: TRBD1; cdr3_length: 16; j_call: TRBJ2-1; cdr3_nt: TGTGCCAGCAGCCACCTAGACAGGGGCTCCTACAATGAGCAGTTCTTC; cdr3_aa: CASSHLDRGSYNEQFF
v_call: TRBV4-2; clone_size: .; d_call: .; cdr3_length: 15; j_call: TRBJ2-1; cdr3_nt: TGTGCCAGCAGCCCCTTTATTGGGGGGTACAATGAGCAGTTCTTC; cdr3_aa: CASSPFIGGYNEQFF
v_call: TRBV24-1; clone_size: .; d_call: .; cdr3_length: 17; j_call: TRBJ2-3; cdr3_nt: TGTGCCACCAGTGATTTCCCCACAGGGACATACACAGATACGCAGTATTTT; cdr3_aa: CATSDFPTGTYTDTQYF
v_call: TRBV5-4; clone_size: few; d_call: TRBD2; cdr3_length: 15; j_call: TRBJ2-3; cdr3_nt: TGTGCCAGCAGCCCTAGCGGGGGCCAGGCAGATACGCAGTATTTT; cdr3_aa: CASSPSGGQADTQYF
v_call: TRBV2; clone_size: .; d_call: .; cdr3_length: 16; j_call: TRBJ2-3; cdr3_nt: TGTGCCAGCAGTCAAGATAGCAGTACTAGCACAGATACGCAGTATTTT; cdr3_aa: CASSQDSSTSTDTQYF
v_call: TRBV29-1; clone_size: few; d_call: TRBD2; cdr3_length: 14; j_call: TRBJ2-7; cdr3_nt: TGCAGCGTTGACGGGGGGGCTCGGCCCTACGAGCAGTACTTC; cdr3_aa: CSVDGGARPYEQYF
v_call: TRBV10-1; clone_size: .; d_call: .; cdr3_length: 13; j_call: TRBJ2-5; cdr3_nt: TGCGCCAGCAGTGCGGGCTACCTGGAGACCCAGTACTTC; cdr3_aa: CASSAGYLETQYF